These 26 T cell receptor beta chains were all obtained from the same sample, sequenced in a study of CD8 T cells in ankylosing spondylitis. TCRdb called the 5' RACE reads again in MiXCR, with one record for every CDR3 protein. The repertoire includes 300,000 to 400,000 distinct CDR3 sequences, 20% to 25% of them detected once, and around 13% sits in the top ten. Input material: blood, either unsorted or a sorted T cell fraction (not recorded which). The receptors derive from a male donor with ankylosing spondylitis or in good health (not recorded which).

There are a few counts of this clonotype. The chain has TRBV11-2 and TRBJ2-2; D is unresolved. Germline CDR1 reads SGHAT; CDR2 reads FQNNGV. Trimming took off 0 bases at V and 6 bases at J, with 8 bases between the two ends. CDR3 length: 14 residues. The CDR3 spells CASSLDSSPGELFF. DNA of the CDR3: TGTGCCAGCAGCTTAGATTCTTCGCCCGGGGAGCTGTTTTTT.

The V gene is TRBV7-8, the J gene TRBJ2-1; 14 positions agree with TRBD2. Trimming took 5 bases from V and 0 from J; bases not matched to a gene: 9. CDR3 length: 19 residues. Germline V lookup: CDR1 SGHVS, CDR2 FQNEAQ. Written as DNA, the CDR3 is TGTGCCAGCAGCCCTCGGACTAGCGGGGGGCCGAGCTCCTACAATGAGCAGTTCTTC. It codes for CASSPRTSGGPSSYNEQFF.

In DNA form, the CDR3 reads TGTGCCAGCAGCCAATATACGGGGGACTACGAGCAGTACTTC. Residues: CASSQYTGDYEQYF. The chain recombines TRBV11-2 with TRBJ2-7; D might be TRBD2 (6 bases). CDR1 and CDR2 (germline): SGHAT, FQNNGV. This CDR3 has 14 amino acids. V lost 5 bases and J lost 3, with 14 bases in between.

This clonotype has just a few counts. The DNA for the CDR3 is TGTGCCAGCAGCTCCGTGCTGAGGGAGTACACAGATACGCAGTATTTT. It is translated as CASSSVLREYTDTQYF. The V and J genes are TRBV7-9 and TRBJ2-3, with a possible D match to TRBD2 (5 bases). V dropped 4 bases and J dropped 2 bases, with 16 bases sitting between them. The V gene's germline CDR1 is SEHNR and CDR2 FQNEAQ (reference sequence). This CDR3 spans 16 amino acids.

V usage is TRBV20-1 and J usage is TRBJ2-1; 7 positions match TRBD2. Germline V gives CDR1 DFQATT, CDR2 SNEGSKA (reference sequence). The CDR3 has 13 residues. V lost 2 bases and J lost 12; bases outside the gene matches: 10. DNA for the CDR3: TGCAGTGCTAGACCTTGGGGGGGGACCCTGCAGTTCTTC. This sequence encodes CSARPWGGTLQFF.

The sample holds many counts of this clonotype. V is TRBV20-1 and J is TRBJ2-3; the D is unclear. This CDR3 region has 18 residues. The V gene's germline CDR1 is DFQATT and CDR2 SNEGSKA (reference sequence). Trimming took off 0 bases at V and 1 base at J, with 20 bases between the two ends. DNA of the CDR3: TGCAGTGCTAGAGATCTTCTTAGTAAGCAGGAAGGCACAGATACGCAGTATTTT. It yields the protein CSARDLLSKQEGTDTQYF.

The chain joins TRBV3-1 to TRBJ2-3; D perhaps matches TRBD1 (5 bases). V lost 3 bases and J 3 bases, leaving 13 bases between the germline ends. The CDR3 consists of 15 residues. Germline V CDR1 and CDR2: LGHDT, YNNKEL (reference sequence). The CDR3 region has the DNA TGTGCCAGCAGCCACACGGAGCACAGGACAGATACGCAGTATTTT. Amino acids: CASSHTEHRTDTQYF.

This chain uses TRBV12-3 or TRBV12-4 with TRBJ2-3; the D is unclear. This CDR3 contains 14 residues. Deletions cut 5 bases from V and 3 bases from J, with 12 bases between. The CDR3 here is CASSPHHGTDTQYF. The CDR3 bases are TGTGCCAGCAGTCCTCACCATGGGACAGATACGCAGTATTTT.

The gene calls are TRBV2 and TRBJ2-5; D uncertain. This CDR3 comprises 15 residues. With 2 bases removed from V and 3 bases from J, the gap between germline ends came to 13 bases. The germline V gene encodes CDR1 SNHLY and CDR2 FYNNEI. The CDR3 reads CASSEPQVAKETQYF. The CDR3 DNA is TGTGCCAGCAGTGAACCGCAGGTGGCCAAAGAGACCCAGTACTTC.

This clonotype has just a few counts. The J gene is TRBJ2-7, the V gene TRBV3-1; possibly TRBD1 for D (6 bases). Germline V gives CDR1 LGHDT, CDR2 YNNKEL (reference sequence). This CDR3 has 16 residues. The V and J ends lost 3 bases and 1 base respectively, with 16 bases between them. The DNA of the CDR3 is TGTGCCAGCAGCCAGAATGGACAGATGAGTTCCTACGAGCAGTACTTC. It specifies CASSQNGQMSSYEQYF.

A few counts support this clonotype. The chain combines TRBV2 with TRBJ2-5, with 10 bases aligning to TRBD2. Looked up from germline, CDR1 is SNHLY and CDR2 is FYNNEI. Trimming took 2 bases from V and 5 from J; bases not matched to a gene: 11. The CDR3 runs to 17 residues. DNA for the CDR3: TGTGCCAGCAGTGAAACACTAGCGGGGACTTCACGGGAGACCCAGTACTTC. Translation: CASSETLAGTSRETQYF.

The V call is TRBV12-3 or TRBV12-4, the J call TRBJ2-7; the match to TRBD1 covers 9 bases. The junction had 4 bases not matched to a gene; V was cut back by 3 bases and J by 1 base. The CDR3 has 15 residues. The CDR3, as DNA: TGTGCCAGCAGTTTGGGGGACAGGGCATCCTACGAGCAGTACTTC. This sequence encodes CASSLGDRASYEQYF.

The chain has TRBV5-1 and TRBJ2-7; TRBD1 is a possible D gene (6 bases). Looked up from germline, CDR1 is SGHRS and CDR2 is YFSETQ. V lost 0 bases to trimming and J lost 3 bases, with 10 bases between them. The length of the CDR3 is 14 residues. CDR3 sequence reads: CASSLELGGYEQYF. The CDR3 DNA reads as TGCGCCAGCAGCTTGGAGCTAGGGGGCTACGAGCAGTACTTC.

This clonotype was picked up a small number of times. The genes are TRBV30 and TRBJ2-1; perhaps D is TRBD1 or TRBD2 (5 bases each). The CDR3 runs to 13 residues. Looked up from germline, CDR1 is GTSNPN and CDR2 is SVGIG (reference sequence). Trimming cost V 4 bases and J 3 bases, with 10 bases left between them. The chain's CDR3 is CAWTRDRYNEQFF. The DNA for the CDR3 is TGTGCCTGGACCCGGGACCGCTACAATGAGCAGTTCTTC.

The gene calls are TRBV12-3 or TRBV12-4 and TRBJ2-1; D is perhaps TRBD1 or TRBD2 (5 bases each). The CDR3 is 15 residues long. The germline V and J ends were trimmed by 5 bases and 2 bases, with 13 bases remaining between them. Here the CDR3 reads CASSTPGATYNEQFF. The CDR3, as DNA: TGTGCCAGCAGTACCCCCGGGGCTACCTACAATGAGCAGTTCTTC.

This clonotype occurred a few times. The rearrangement joins TRBV6-5 to TRBJ1-1, with 9 bases that match TRBD1. V gave up 0 bases and J gave up 2 bases; unmatched junction bases: 1. The CDR3 is made up of 15 amino acids. From germline, CDR1 is MNHEY and CDR2 SVGAGI. CDR3 protein: CASSYSGQGNTEAFF. The CDR3, as DNA: TGTGCCAGCAGTTACTCGGGACAGGGTAACACTGAAGCTTTCTTT.

This sequence joins TRBV7-9 and TRBJ2-7, with a possible D match to TRBD2 (6 bases). CDR1 is SEHNR, CDR2 FQNEAQ, per germline (reference sequence). V was shortened by 1 base and J by 7 bases, with 17 bases between the two germline ends. CDR3 length equals 15 residues. CDR3 in amino acids: CASSLEGTYGREQYF. The DNA of the CDR3 is TGTGCCAGCAGCTTAGAGGGGACTTACGGGAGAGAGCAGTACTTC.

The V call is TRBV5-1, the J call TRBJ2-2; TRBD2 might be the D (6 bases). The germline gives CDR1 SGHRS, CDR2 YFSETQ. Trimming removed 0 bases from V and 4 bases from J, with 13 bases in between. This CDR3 has 16 residues. The CDR3 bases are TGCGCCAGCAGCTTGGAGGGTAGCGGATTCACCGGGGAGCTGTTTTTT. Translation gives CASSLEGSGFTGELFF. Filled out from reference TRBV5-1 and TRBJ2-2, the complete variable domain reads KAGVTQTPRYLIKTRGQQVTLSCSPISGHRSVSWYQQTPGQGLQFLFEYFSETQRNKGNFPGRFSGRQFSNSRSEMNVSTLELGDSALYLCASSLEGSGFTGELFFGEGSRLTVL.

The chain links TRBV15 to TRBJ2-2; D is unresolved. CDR1 and CDR2 (germline): LNHNV, YYDKDF (reference sequence). The CDR3 is 11 residues long. Trimming removed 0 bases from V and 10 bases from J, with 3 bases in between. The CDR3 sequence is CATSREVELFF. In nucleotides, the CDR3 is TGTGCCACCAGCAGAGAAGTGGAGCTGTTTTTT.

The sample holds a few counts of this clonotype. The rearrangement links TRBV7-8 to TRBJ2-3, with a weak D call TRBD2 (7 bases). Germline lookup yields CDR1 SGHVS and CDR2 FQNEAQ. V was shortened by 6 bases and J by 4 bases, with 14 bases between the two germline ends. This CDR3 spans 14 amino acids. CDR3 region: CASRSGGGSDTQYF. Here the CDR3 DNA reads TGTGCCAGCAGATCCGGCGGGGGCTCAGATACGCAGTATTTT.

This clonotype was counted between two and nine times. CDR3 protein: CASSLAGTGATEAFF. The CDR3 DNA follows: TGTGCCAGCAGTCTTGCTGGGACAGGGGCCACTGAAGCTTTCTTT. The J gene is TRBJ1-1, the V gene TRBV12-3 or TRBV12-4, with 10 bases fitting TRBD1. The CDR3 totals 15 residues. The V and J ends lost 5 bases and 4 bases, in that order; junction bases with no gene match: 7.

This clonotype was counted between two and nine times. V usage is TRBV9 and J usage is TRBJ2-3; D tentatively fits TRBD1 or TRBD2 (6 bases each). CDR3 size: 14 residues. The V and J ends lost 7 bases and 7 bases respectively, with 19 bases between them. Germline V gene lookup returns CDR1 SGDLS and CDR2 YYNGEE. CDR3 sequence: CASRPSVGGNTQYF. The CDR3 region has the DNA TGTGCCAGCCGGCCTAGCGTAGGGGGGAATACGCAGTATTTT.

The chain carries TRBV7-7 and TRBJ2-2; D gene unclear. The CDR3 spans 13 residues. The V end lost 1 base, the J end lost 6 bases, and 6 bases lay between the germline ends. Per the germline V gene, CDR1 is SSHAT and CDR2 is FNYEAQ (reference sequence). CDR3 in amino acids: CASSLVQSGELFF. CDR3 DNA: TGTGCCAGCAGCTTAGTCCAGTCCGGGGAGCTGTTTTTT.

This clonotype has a handful of counts. V is TRBV28 and J is TRBJ2-1, with TRBD2 as a possible D gene (5 bases). The CDR3 has 12 residues. CDR1 is MDHEN and CDR2 is SYDVKM in the germline V gene. V was clipped by 7 bases and J by 9 bases, with 13 bases between them. The CDR3: CASISSGSEQFF. The CDR3 nucleotides read TGTGCCAGCATCTCCTCGGGAAGTGAGCAGTTCTTC.

This clonotype turned up a few times. The chain recombines TRBV30 with TRBJ2-7, with a weak D call TRBD2 (6 bases). This CDR3 has 13 amino acids. The ends were cut back, 5 bases at V and 0 bases at J, with 11 bases in the middle. The germline gives CDR1 GTSNPN, CDR2 SVGIG (reference sequence). DNA for the CDR3: TGTGCCTGGGGTGACGGGAGCTCCTACGAGCAGTACTTC. This gives the protein CAWGDGSSYEQYF.

The chain recombines TRBV10-3 with TRBJ2-7, with a possible D match to TRBD1 (6 bases). Trimming took 4 bases from V and 5 from J, leaving 18 bases between them. The CDR3 length is 15 residues. Germline V gene data show CDR1 as ENHRY and CDR2 as SYGVKD. The DNA of the CDR3 is TGTGCCATCAGTGGTCGCGGCCACCCAGGGGACGAGCAGTACTTC. Protein sequence: CAISGRGHPGDEQYF.